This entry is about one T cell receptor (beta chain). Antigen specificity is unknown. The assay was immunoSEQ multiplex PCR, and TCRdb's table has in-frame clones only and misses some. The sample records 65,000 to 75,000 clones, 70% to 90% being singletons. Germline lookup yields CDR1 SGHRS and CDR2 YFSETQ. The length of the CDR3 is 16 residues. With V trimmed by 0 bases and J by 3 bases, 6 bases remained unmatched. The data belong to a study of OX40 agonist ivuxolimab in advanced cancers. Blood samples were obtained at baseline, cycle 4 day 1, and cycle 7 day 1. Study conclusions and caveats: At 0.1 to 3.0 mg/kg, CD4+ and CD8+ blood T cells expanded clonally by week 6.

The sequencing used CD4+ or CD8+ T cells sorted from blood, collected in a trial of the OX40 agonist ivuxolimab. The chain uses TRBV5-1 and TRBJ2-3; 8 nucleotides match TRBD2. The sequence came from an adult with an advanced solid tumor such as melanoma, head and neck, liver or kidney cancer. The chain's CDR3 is CASSLGSGRGTDTQYF. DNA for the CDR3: TGCGCCAGCAGCTTGGGCAGCGGGAGAGGGACAGATACGCAGTATTTT.